These T cell receptor beta chains were read from a single sample in a study of blood T cell repertoires in COVID-19. Libraries were prepared by immunoSEQ multiplex PCR; TCRdb keeps only in-frame clonotypes and omits some of them. The sample yields 140,000 to 150,000 clones, 65% to 90% seen once. Source material: peripheral blood. The receptors shown here come from a man aged 55 to 70 with active or convalescent COVID-19. Both conserved end residues are trimmed from each CDR3. The order of the fields is V gene, clone size, J gene, CDR3 protein. Clone size is stated in some rows and not others, as once, few, many or a class when expanded.

V gene: TRBV30
clone size: .
J gene: TRBJ1-5
CDR3 protein: AWSRLTGIGNQPQH

V gene: TRBV9
clone size: .
J gene: TRBJ2-1
CDR3 protein: ASSVAPGTSGSYNEQF

V gene: TRBV10-2
clone size: few
J gene: TRBJ1-1
CDR3 protein: ASSRNTAGNTEAF

V gene: TRBV18
clone size: once
J gene: TRBJ1-4
CDR3 protein: ASSTRSEINEKLF

V gene: TRBV12-5
clone size: .
J gene: TRBJ1-4
CDR3 protein: ASGLNTGGTNEKLF

V gene: TRBV14
clone size: few
J gene: TRBJ2-5
CDR3 protein: ASGRDRTQY

V gene: TRBV7-2
clone size: .
J gene: TRBJ1-2
CDR3 protein: ASSLSSNPGTGGGYT

V gene: TRBV7-8
clone size: few
J gene: TRBJ1-4
CDR3 protein: ASSLRTGGFPTNEKLF

V gene: TRBV7-9
clone size: .
J gene: TRBJ2-7
CDR3 protein: ASSLLDNSYEQY

V gene: TRBV4-1
clone size: .
J gene: TRBJ1-1
CDR3 protein: ASSQDFGDTEAF

V gene: TRBV15
clone size: .
J gene: TRBJ2-1
CDR3 protein: ATRPTAGVGHNEQF

V gene: TRBV6-2/TRBV6-3
clone size: .
J gene: TRBJ2-5
CDR3 protein: ASSYPRTGEETQY

V gene: TRBV27
clone size: .
J gene: TRBJ1-5
CDR3 protein: ASSYSGWDQPQH

V gene: TRBV11-2
clone size: .
J gene: TRBJ2-6
CDR3 protein: ASSYLGQGAGANVLT

V gene: TRBV9
clone size: .
J gene: TRBJ2-5
CDR3 protein: ASSVESGVYQETQY

V gene: TRBV3-1/TRBV3-2
clone size: few
J gene: TRBJ2-3
CDR3 protein: ASRDNGFTDTQY

V gene: TRBV5-1
clone size: .
J gene: TRBJ1-4
CDR3 protein: ASSLEGRLNEKLF

V gene: TRBV4-3
clone size: .
J gene: TRBJ2-7
CDR3 protein: ASSQGAGGYEQY

V gene: TRBV7-2
clone size: once
J gene: TRBJ1-4
CDR3 protein: ASSSDRLNEKLF

V gene: TRBV5-4
clone size: .
J gene: TRBJ1-1
CDR3 protein: ASSLGQPLLPRAEAF

V gene: TRBV2
clone size: .
J gene: TRBJ1-5
CDR3 protein: ASSETNSNQPQH

V gene: TRBV13
clone size: .
J gene: TRBJ1-1
CDR3 protein: ASSSFGGRRNTEAF

V gene: TRBV2
clone size: .
J gene: TRBJ1-4
CDR3 protein: ASRSNGQGNEKLF

V gene: TRBV19
clone size: .
J gene: TRBJ1-5
CDR3 protein: ASTQGEQPQH

V gene: TRBV9
clone size: .
J gene: TRBJ2-2
CDR3 protein: ASSVAASTGELF

V gene: TRBV7-6
clone size: .
J gene: TRBJ1-2
CDR3 protein: ASSELTGQDPNYGYT

V gene: TRBV7-2
clone size: few
J gene: TRBJ2-1
CDR3 protein: ASSLAIWTSGMYNEQF

V gene: TRBV7-2
clone size: .
J gene: TRBJ2-2
CDR3 protein: ASSPRTGELF

V gene: TRBV24-1
clone size: .
J gene: TRBJ2-1
CDR3 protein: ATSDFRTSGRYNEQF

V gene: TRBV18
clone size: .
J gene: TRBJ1-4
CDR3 protein: ASSTGQGLNEKLF

V gene: TRBV5-1
clone size: once
J gene: TRBJ1-3
CDR3 protein: ASSPGLVDTIY

V gene: TRBV19
clone size: .
J gene: TRBJ1-1
CDR3 protein: ASTTPSGQLFSEAF

V gene: TRBV2
clone size: .
J gene: TRBJ1-4
CDR3 protein: ASSELGTAATNEKLF

V gene: TRBV7-6
clone size: .
J gene: TRBJ2-6
CDR3 protein: ASSLSRGRAAGANVLT

V gene: TRBV24-1
clone size: few
J gene: TRBJ1-4
CDR3 protein: ATSDRGTGGDEKLF

V gene: TRBV7-8
clone size: .
J gene: TRBJ1-2
CDR3 protein: ASSQQGYGYT

V gene: TRBV18
clone size: .
J gene: TRBJ2-2
CDR3 protein: ASSPLVALAVNTGELF